Detailed here is one T cell receptor beta chain. Its antigen remains unidentified. This record belongs to a study of graft-versus-host responses after intestinal transplantation. Study-wide context: Grafts that recipients had were multivisceral, liver-intestinal, or isolated intestinal transplants. General study results and limits: Recipient marrow held GvH clones, some first seen in ileum or blood.

The authors processed graft tissue to release intraepithelial and lamina propria lymphocytes. TCRdb keeps only in-frame clones here, not all; method: immunoSEQ multiplex PCR. The table includes about 60,000 clones, 75% to 90% detected once. The source of this sequence is a human patient who received an intestinal transplant, so some T cells may come from the graft donor. Sequenced here: ileum tissue, sampled around 350 days after transplant.

DNA of the CDR3: TGCGCCAGCAGCCCCCAGGGGGTTGAAGCTTTCTTT. Residues: CASSPQGVEAFF. The rearrangement joins TRBV4-1 to TRBJ1-1; 7 bases are a match to TRBD1. The V gene end was trimmed by 4 bases and the J gene end by 7 bases; junction bases not matched to a gene: 3. Germline V lookup: CDR1 MGHRA, CDR2 YSYEKL. This CDR3 has 12 residues.